This TCR beta chain was retrieved from a study of T-cell reconstitution after alpha-beta-depleted transplantation in children. Unique molecular identifiers were used in preparing the TCRbeta library. One entry per CDR3 protein results from TCRdb running MiXCR on the PCR reads. The repertoire holds around 180,000 distinct CDR3 sequences, with 11% as singletons. Germline V gene sequence: CDR1 SGDLS, CDR2 YYNGEE. V lost 3 bases and J 9 bases, leaving 13 bases between the germline ends. This CDR3 spans 12 amino acids. Many counts were recorded for this clonotype. V usage is TRBV9 and J usage is TRBJ2-7; D possibly corresponds to TRBD2 (6 bases). The sequence derives from a boy aged 2 to 10 with acute myeloid leukemia, due to receive a stem cell transplant. This specimen was PBMCs, taken before TCRalphabeta/CD19-depleted stem cell transplant. CDR3 DNA: TGTGCCAGCAGCGGTTTGCGGGGCGGGCAGTACTTC. Translated: CASSGLRGGQYF.